This is a list of T cell receptor beta chains from one sample in a study of blood T cell repertoires in COVID-19. The method was immunoSEQ multiplex PCR; TCRdb's version includes in-frame clones alone and lacks a portion of them. The sample lists 70,000 to 80,000 clones; around 85% were seen once. The sample was peripheral blood. The receptors originated from a woman aged 80 or older with active or convalescent COVID-19. CDR3s include the opening cysteine and the closing phenylalanine or tryptophan. The D gene is left open where the match is weak. Clone sizes are given selectively: once, few, many, or a class where the clone is expanded.

-	TRBJ2-7	TRBV28	TRBD1	TGTGCCAGCAGTATCCCTGGGACAGGGGGCTACGAGCAGTACTTC	CASSIPGTGGYEQYF
-	TRBJ2-1	TRBV12-3/TRBV12-4	-	TGTGCCAGCAGCCAAACTGGCTACAATGAGCAGTTCTTC	CASSQTGYNEQFF
-	TRBJ1-4	TRBV6-6	TRBD1	TGTGCCAGCAGTTATTGGACAGGGGGCGCAGAAAAACTGTTTTTT	CASSYWTGGAEKLFF
-	TRBJ1-2	TRBV7-8	-	TGTGCCAGCAGCTACAGAACTAACTATGGCTACACCTTC	CASSYRTNYGYTF
-	TRBJ2-3	TRBV12-3/TRBV12-4	-	TGTGCCAGCAGGGGGCTTAGCACAGATACGCAGTATTTT	CASRGLSTDTQYF
once	TRBJ2-2	TRBV28	-	TGTGCCAGCAGGCGGGACCAGAGTTCCGGGGAGCTGTTTTTT	CASRRDQSSGELFF
few	TRBJ1-6	TRBV7-2	-	TGTGCCAGCAGCTTAGCCGCGACAGGAGATTCACCCCTCCACTTT	CASSLAATGDSPLHF
-	TRBJ1-3	TRBV7-2	-	TGTGCCAGCAGCTTACCCCTCTCTGGAAACACCATATATTTT	CASSLPLSGNTIYF
-	TRBJ2-7	TRBV18	-	TGTGCCAGCTCTACCCTACCGGGACATAGGGCCCTCGAGCAGTACTTC	CASSTLPGHRALEQYF
-	TRBJ2-3	TRBV29-1	TRBD1	TGCAGCGTTGAGAAAGGGGGCCTAGATACGCAGTATTTT	CSVEKGGLDTQYF
-	TRBJ1-5	TRBV6-1	-	TGTGCCAGCGATGGGCCTGCTCAGCCCCAGCATTTT	CASDGPAQPQHF
-	TRBJ1-6	TRBV9	-	TGTGCCAGCAGCGTAGCTGGGGCGGAGGGTTCACCCCTCCACTTT	CASSVAGAEGSPLHF
few	TRBJ2-5	TRBV5-4	TRBD2	TGTGCCAGCAGCTTGGGCCGGGGGGGACTCCAAGAGACCCAGTACTTC	CASSLGRGGLQETQYF
-	TRBJ2-2	TRBV5-1	-	TGCGCCAGCAGCTTAAGGACTGTGAACACCGGGGAGCTGTTTTTT	CASSLRTVNTGELFF
-	TRBJ1-2	TRBV19	-	TGTGCCAGCGGACAGTCTTACTATGGCTACACCTTC	CASGQSYYGYTF
-	TRBJ1-2	TRBV28	-	TGTGCCAGCAGTGACCACAGGTTACTATCTGGCTACACCTTC	CASSDHRLLSGYTF
-	TRBJ1-1	TRBV19	-	TGTGCCAGTAGTATAAGATCGGGAGTTAACACTGAAGCTTTCTTT	CASSIRSGVNTEAFF
-	TRBJ2-4	TRBV5-6	TRBD1	TGTGCCAGCAGCTCACCGACAGGGGCGGCGAACATTCAGTACTTC	CASSSPTGAANIQYF
-	TRBJ2-7	TRBV15	-	TGTGCCACCAGCAGAGATGGGAGAAATACTCGCTACGAGCAGTACTTC	CATSRDGRNTRYEQYF
-	TRBJ2-1	TRBV6-5	-	TGTGCCAGCAACGAGTTTGAGCAGTTCTTC	CASNEFEQFF
-	TRBJ1-1	TRBV7-9	-	TGTGCCAGCAGCTTGGAAGGGGCGCAGGTGACTGAAGCTTTCTTT	CASSLEGAQVTEAFF
-	TRBJ1-6	TRBV9	-	TGTGCCAGCAGCGTAGACTGGTGGTCCTATAATTCACCCCTCCACTTT	CASSVDWWSYNSPLHF
-	TRBJ2-7	TRBV7-2	-	TGTGCCAGCAGCTCTATGTGGGGCAGGTCAAACGAGCAGTACTTC	CASSSMWGRSNEQYF
-	TRBJ1-1	TRBV6-4	-	TGTGCCAGACTTTGGGGGGTACTCATGAACACTGAAGCTTTCTTT	CARLWGVLMNTEAFF
-	TRBJ2-1	TRBV5-1	-	TGCGCCAGCAGCTTGGAGGTGTCCGGGACAAGAACGGGAAATGAGCAGTTCTTC	CASSLEVSGTRTGNEQFF
-	TRBJ1-2	TRBV5-4	TRBD1	TGTGCCAGCACGGACAGGGGATATGGCTACACCTTC	CASTDRGYGYTF